These 6 T cell receptor beta chains were all obtained from the same sample, sequenced in a study of T cell responses to AZD1222 COVID-19 vaccine. Repertoires were generated with immunoSEQ multiplex PCR, while TCRdb's copy carries only in-frame clones and drops some. This sample has roughly 99,000 clones, with around 90% found just once. The sample in question was peripheral blood, obtained on day 0 of AZD1222 vaccination. The receptors come from an adult in good health.

The chain carries TRBV5-8 and TRBJ2-3; 8 bases fit TRBD2. J lost 3 bases, V lost 1 base, and 1 base had no gene match. Germline CDR1 reads SGHTS; CDR2 reads YDEGEE. The length of the CDR3 is 14 residues. In DNA form, the CDR3 reads TGTGCCAGCAGCTTGACTAGCGGAACAGATACGCAGTATTTT. Translated: CASSLTSGTDTQYF. Filled out from reference TRBV5-8 and TRBJ2-3, the complete variable domain reads EAGVTQSPTHLIKTRGQQATLRCSPISGHTSVYWYQQALGLGLQFLLWYDEGEERNRGNFPPRFSGRQFPNYSSELNVNALELEDSALYLCASSLTSGTDTQYFGPGTRLTVL.

This clone appeared a single time. The genes are TRBV2 and TRBJ1-5; 7 bases are shared with TRBD1. This CDR3 is 14 amino acids long. CDR1 is SNHLY, CDR2 FYNNEI, per germline. V trimming: 2 bases; J trimming: 5 bases; junction bases outside the gene matches: 3. The chain's CDR3 is CASSERQGHQPQHF. As DNA, the CDR3 is TGTGCCAGCAGTGAAAGACAGGGACATCAGCCCCAGCATTTT.

CDR3 in amino acids: CASSQRPGQGNTEAFF. The CDR3 nucleotides read TGTGCCAGCAGCCAAAGGCCGGGACAGGGGAACACTGAAGCTTTCTTT. The chain carries TRBV16 and TRBJ1-1; 9 nucleotides align to TRBD1. Looked up from germline, CDR1 is KGHSY and CDR2 is FQNENV. With 2 bases clipped from V and 1 base from J, the junction kept 5 bases outside the gene matches. The CDR3 has 16 amino acids.

This chain links TRBV9 with TRBJ1-2, with a tentative D call TRBD1 (6 bases). The CDR3 covers 16 residues. V lost 1 base, J lost 3 bases, and 16 bases lay in between. Germline lookup yields CDR1 SGDLS and CDR2 YYNGEE. The CDR3 DNA is TGTGCCAGCAGCGTACGACAGGATCAACACCACTATGGCTACACCTTC. Its protein is CASSVRQDQHHYGYTF.

The rearrangement joins TRBV10-1 to TRBJ2-6, with TRBD2 as a possible D gene (6 bases). The ends were cut back, 2 bases at V and 3 bases at J, with 17 bases in the middle. CDR3 length: 18 amino acids. The germline gives CDR1 WNHNN, CDR2 SYGVQD (reference sequence). The CDR3 is CASSEAGPPPFGANVLTF. The CDR3, as DNA: TGCGCCAGCAGTGAGGCGGGACCCCCACCCTTTGGGGCCAACGTCCTGACTTTC.

This clone was detected a few times. The chain recombines TRBV4-2 with TRBJ1-5; D remains ambiguous. Germline-derived CDR1 and CDR2 are LGHNA and YNFKEQ. V was shortened by 0 bases and J by 3 bases, with 6 bases between the two germline ends. This CDR3 contains 14 residues. The CDR3 protein is CASSQDQINQPQHF. The CDR3 DNA follows: TGTGCCAGCAGCCAAGACCAGATCAATCAGCCCCAGCATTTT.